This is a list of T cell receptor beta chains from one sample in a study of siplizumab effects on memory and regulatory T cells. Clones were sequenced by immunoSEQ multiplex PCR, and TCRdb holds only the in-frame ones, with some missing. Found here are about 99,000 clones, about 93% of them singletons; the top ten hold about 0.62%. Sequencing was done on a sample of Tregs sorted from blood. The receptor source for this set is a human donor in good health. The CDR3 runs from the conserved cysteine through the conserved F or W. The order of the fields is V gene, clone size, D gene, J gene, CDR3 DNA, CDR3 protein. A D gene is named only where the DNA matches it firmly. Size values are once, few and many counts, or a class for expanded clones, and some rows have none.

V: TRBV20-1
size: few
D: NA
J: TRBJ1-1
DNA: TGCAGTGCTAATCGGAACACTGAAGCTTTCTTT
CDR3: CSANRNTEAFF

V: TRBV27
size: NA
D: TRBD1
J: TRBJ1-1
DNA: TGTGCCAGCGGGGACAGGGGGTATATGAACACTGAAGCTTTCTTT
CDR3: CASGDRGYMNTEAFF

V: TRBV18
size: once
D: TRBD1
J: TRBJ2-3
DNA: TGTGCCAGCTCACCCCCGACAGGGGGCCCGGGCACGAGGACGCAGTATTTT
CDR3: CASSPPTGGPGTRTQYF

V: TRBV5-1
size: NA
D: NA
J: TRBJ1-1
DNA: TGCGCCAGCAGCTGGGGGTCTGGCAGGATGAACACTGAAGCTTTCTTT
CDR3: CASSWGSGRMNTEAFF

V: TRBV10-3
size: NA
D: TRBD2
J: TRBJ2-3
DNA: TGTGCCATCAGGGTAGCGGGGGGGCCAGATACGCAGTATTTT
CDR3: CAIRVAGGPDTQYF

V: TRBV4-3
size: NA
D: NA
J: TRBJ2-2
DNA: TGCGCCAGCAGCCTCGTCAGTTACACCGGGGAGCTGTTTTTT
CDR3: CASSLVSYTGELFF

V: TRBV7-3
size: NA
D: NA
J: TRBJ1-2
DNA: TGTGCCAGCAGCCTCGACGGGGGAAGCGGGGTAGGCTACACCTTC
CDR3: CASSLDGGSGVGYTF

V: TRBV5-6
size: NA
D: NA
J: TRBJ1-2
DNA: TGTGCCAGCAGCTTAGACACAGGCTACACCTTC
CDR3: CASSLDTGYTF

V: TRBV5-1
size: NA
D: NA
J: TRBJ1-1
DNA: TGCGCCAGCAGCGCGAGAGTGGGCACTGAAGCTTTCTTT
CDR3: CASSARVGTEAFF

V: TRBV5-1
size: NA
D: NA
J: TRBJ1-2
DNA: TGCGCCAGCAGCTTGGGGACCTCTAACTATGGCTACACCTTC
CDR3: CASSLGTSNYGYTF

V: TRBV5-1
size: NA
D: TRBD1
J: TRBJ1-2
DNA: TGCGCCAGCAGCTGGGGCCTGACAGGGATCGCCTATGGCTACACCTTC
CDR3: CASSWGLTGIAYGYTF

V: TRBV29-1
size: NA
D: NA
J: TRBJ1-3
DNA: TGCAGCGCAAGAGCAGGCGTCTCTGGAAACACCATATATTTT
CDR3: CSARAGVSGNTIYF

V: TRBV4-3
size: few
D: NA
J: TRBJ1-2
DNA: TGCGCCAGCAGCCAAGACGGAGCAGACCTCTATGGCTACACCTTC
CDR3: CASSQDGADLYGYTF

V: TRBV6-1
size: NA
D: TRBD1
J: TRBJ1-5
DNA: TGTGCCAGCAGTGGCGACAGGGGCCTTCACAATCAGCCCCAGCATTTT
CDR3: CASSGDRGLHNQPQHF

V: TRBV7-8
size: NA
D: NA
J: TRBJ1-6
DNA: TGTGCCAGCAGCTTGAAACAGGAGGGTTCACCCCTCCACTTT
CDR3: CASSLKQEGSPLHF

V: TRBV7-8
size: NA
D: NA
J: TRBJ2-7
DNA: TGTGCCAGCAGCTTAGGCGTGAGCTCCTACGAGCAGTACTTC
CDR3: CASSLGVSSYEQYF

V: TRBV15
size: NA
D: NA
J: TRBJ2-3
DNA: TGTGCCACCAGCAGGGGGGATACGCAGTATTTT
CDR3: CATSRGDTQYF

V: TRBV7-9
size: NA
D: TRBD2
J: TRBJ2-7
DNA: TGTGCCAGCAGCAGCCGGGACTATACCTACGAGCAGTACTTC
CDR3: CASSSRDYTYEQYF

V: TRBV6-1
size: NA
D: NA
J: TRBJ1-1
DNA: TGTGCCAGCAGTGAACAGGTAGTGTTGGAAGCTTTCTTT
CDR3: CASSEQVVLEAFF

V: TRBV5-8
size: NA
D: NA
J: TRBJ1-2
DNA: TGTGCCAGCAGCACCAGAGACAGGACTCGAGGCTACACCTTC
CDR3: CASSTRDRTRGYTF

V: TRBV19
size: NA
D: TRBD2
J: TRBJ2-7
DNA: TGTGCCAGTAGTAGGAGGGAGGGACGCGAGCAGTACTTC
CDR3: CASSRREGREQYF

V: TRBV2
size: NA
D: NA
J: TRBJ1-1
DNA: TGTGCCAGCAGAACCAGCATGAACACTGAAGCTTTCTTT
CDR3: CASRTSMNTEAFF

V: TRBV5-1
size: NA
D: TRBD1
J: TRBJ2-5
DNA: TGCGCCAGCAGCTCTGGACAGGGTGGGCACCAAGAGACCCAGTACTTC
CDR3: CASSSGQGGHQETQYF

V: TRBV4-2
size: NA
D: TRBD1
J: TRBJ2-2
DNA: TGTGCCAGCAGCCGGGGGACAGGGGCTAACGGGGAGCTGTTTTTT
CDR3: CASSRGTGANGELFF

V: TRBV7-9
size: NA
D: NA
J: TRBJ2-5
DNA: TGTGCCAGCAGCCTAGGCAGGACGGGGGGCACCCAAGAGACCCAGTACTTC
CDR3: CASSLGRTGGTQETQYF

V: TRBV5-1
size: once
D: NA
J: TRBJ2-7
DNA: TGCGCCAGCAGTCAATTCTTTGGAGGGGACGAGCAGTACTTC
CDR3: CASSQFFGGDEQYF

V: TRBV30
size: NA
D: NA
J: TRBJ2-4
DNA: TGTGCCTGGAGTGTACGGAATAAAGCCAAAAACATTCAGTACTTC
CDR3: CAWSVRNKAKNIQYF

V: TRBV6-6
size: NA
D: TRBD1
J: TRBJ1-2
DNA: TGTGCCAGCAGTTACTCAACCGGGACAGGGGGCGAGGGCTACACCTTC
CDR3: CASSYSTGTGGEGYTF

V: TRBV19
size: NA
D: NA
J: TRBJ1-5
DNA: TGTGCCAGTAGTGCTGACTGGGAGGGCCCCCAGCATTTT
CDR3: CASSADWEGPQHF

V: TRBV16
size: NA
D: NA
J: TRBJ1-2
DNA: TGTGCCAGCAGCCAATTGACAGAAAACTATGGCTACACCTTC
CDR3: CASSQLTENYGYTF

V: TRBV28
size: NA
D: TRBD1
J: TRBJ2-1
DNA: TGTGCCAGCAGTGTGATGACAGGGGGGGGCCCCTACAATGAGCAGTTCTTC
CDR3: CASSVMTGGGPYNEQFF

V: TRBV19
size: NA
D: TRBD1
J: TRBJ1-6
DNA: TGTGCCAGTACCCACCTCGGGACAGTCGGCGAATCACCCCTCCACTTT
CDR3: CASTHLGTVGESPLHF

V: TRBV7-3
size: NA
D: TRBD2
J: TRBJ2-5
DNA: TGTGCCAGCAGCTTGGCGGGGGTACCACAAGAGACCCAGTACTTC
CDR3: CASSLAGVPQETQYF

V: TRBV14
size: NA
D: NA
J: TRBJ2-3
DNA: TGTGCCAGCAGCCACAGAACGGGAGTAACGTCCGATACGCAGTATTTT
CDR3: CASSHRTGVTSDTQYF

V: TRBV10-3
size: NA
D: NA
J: TRBJ1-1
DNA: TGTGCCATCAGTATGAACACTGAAGCTTTCTTT
CDR3: CAISMNTEAFF

V: TRBV7-8
size: NA
D: TRBD2
J: TRBJ2-2
DNA: TGTGCCAGCAGGCGGGGGGGTGACACCGGGGAGCTGTTTTTT
CDR3: CASRRGGDTGELFF

V: TRBV9
size: NA
D: TRBD2
J: TRBJ2-2
DNA: TGTGCCAGCAGGCTAGCGGGACAAACCGGGGAGCTGTTTTTT
CDR3: CASRLAGQTGELFF

V: TRBV29-1
size: NA
D: TRBD2
J: TRBJ2-3
DNA: TGCAGCGTTAGGACTAGCGGGGGGAGCACAGATACGCAGTATTTT
CDR3: CSVRTSGGSTDTQYF

V: TRBV5-4
size: NA
D: NA
J: TRBJ2-3
DNA: TGTGCCAGCAGCTTGGCCCCGCTAGTCGGCACAGATACGCAGTATTTT
CDR3: CASSLAPLVGTDTQYF

V: TRBV11-2
size: once
D: NA
J: TRBJ1-1
DNA: TGTGCCAGCAGCCGCCCGCCTGGGGGGAACACTGAAGCTTTCTTT
CDR3: CASSRPPGGNTEAFF

V: TRBV27
size: once
D: NA
J: TRBJ2-7
DNA: TGTGCCAGCAGTTTATCCAGGGGCCGGTCCTACGAGCAGTACTTC
CDR3: CASSLSRGRSYEQYF

V: TRBV11-2
size: NA
D: NA
J: TRBJ2-7
DNA: TGTGCCAGCAGCTTAGTTAGCCGGGGGCTGGGCGAGCAGTACTTC
CDR3: CASSLVSRGLGEQYF